This record covers a single TCR beta chain. The antigen is unknown. This sample is part of a study of T cell repertoires in cytomegalovirus infection. Study at large: Matching HLA type, along with CMV infection, was indicated by public TCR beta signatures. General study results and limits: Summed public TCR beta family frequency identified CMV carriers bearing the relevant HLA. HLA-C-restricted CMV clonotypes gave the most frequent clonotype in two of eight donors.

TCRdb fed the reads into MiXCR, producing one record per CDR3 protein. The repertoire holds some 180,000 distinct CDR3 sequences, with approximately 18% as singletons. Germline V lookup: CDR1 SGHVS, CDR2 FQNEAQ. V was pared by 2 bases and J by 0 bases, with 8 bases between. The CDR3 totals 14 residues. The sequenced sample was CD8+ T cells from PBMCs. This TCR came from a human donor in good health (CMV status not recorded). Some clones in this sample may be carry-over from other donors' samples. V and J are TRBV7-8 and TRBJ2-7; D is uncertain. The CDR3 nucleotides read TGTGCCAGCAGCTTAAGGCAGCTCTCCTACGAGCAGTACTTC. This translates into CASSLRQLSYEQYF.